Below are 8 T cell receptor beta chains sequenced from a single sample in a study of post-analysis software for immune sequencing data. The antigens of these receptors remain unknown. Tagging with unique molecular identifiers was a feature of the TCR beta cDNA libraries. A single record per CDR3 protein comes from TCRdb applying MiXCR to the PCR reads. The sample has over 700,000 distinct CDR3 sequences, less than 35% seen once; the top ten hold 0.55% to 0.65%. Study-wide results and limits: Five or six TRBV segments appeared more often in patients than in controls, and TRBV5-6, TRBV5-1 and TRBV20-1 were among these.

The material sequenced was blood. Source of these receptors: a girl aged 5 to 17 with multiple sclerosis.

The chain combines TRBV7-9 with TRBJ2-3; D is perhaps TRBD1 or TRBD2 (5 bases each). The CDR3 spans 15 residues. CDR1 and CDR2 from the germline V gene are SEHNR and FQNEAQ (reference sequence). V dropped 5 bases and J dropped 6 bases, with 18 bases sitting between them. CDR3 loop: CASSISDGDLDTQYF. The DNA of the CDR3 is TGTGCCAGCAGCATCTCGGACGGGGACCTGGATACGCAGTATTTT. The variable domain in full, with the rest retrieved from reference TRBV7-9 and TRBJ2-3, is DTGVSQNPRHKITKRGQNVTFRCDPISEHNRLYWYRQTLGQGPEFLTYFQNEAQLEKSRLLSDRFSAERPKGSFSTLEIQRTEQGDSAMYLCASSISDGDLDTQYFGPGTRLTVL.

The chain links TRBV6-1 to TRBJ2-5; D uncertain. The ends were cut back, 9 bases at V and 4 bases at J, with 27 bases in the middle. The CDR3 covers 17 residues. Germline V lookup: CDR1 MNHNS, CDR2 SASEGT. The CDR3 DNA is TGTGCCAGATGTTCGTGGCTGGCCGTGTGGTTTGGAGAGACCCAGTACTTC. Translating it yields CARCSWLAVWFGETQYF.

About this clonotype: Mismatch with germline at one junction end may stem from a read error. The rearrangement links TRBV20-1 to TRBJ1-5; D remains ambiguous. In germline, CDR1 is DFQATT, CDR2 SNEGSKA (reference sequence). The CDR3 covers 14 residues. In DNA form, the CDR3 reads TGCAGTGCTAGAGGAATACAGCACAATCGGCCCCAGCATTTT. This translates into CSARGIQHNRPQHF.

This clonotype was seen more than once but under ten times. This chain links TRBV14 with TRBJ2-1; 11 bases are a match to TRBD1. Germline CDR1 is SGHDN and CDR2 is FVKESK. The CDR3 runs 15 residues. V was pared by 4 bases and J by 8 bases, with 7 bases of the junction left unmatched. The CDR3 is CASSPRDRGAHEQFF. DNA for the CDR3: TGTGCCAGCAGCCCCCGGGACAGGGGGGCCCATGAGCAGTTCTTC.

There are many counts of this clonotype. The chain couples TRBV4-1 to TRBJ2-3; the match to TRBD1 covers 10 bases. V lost 2 bases and J lost 4; bases outside the gene matches: 9. This CDR3 region has 17 residues. The germline V gene encodes CDR1 MGHRA and CDR2 YSYEKL. CDR3 sequence: CASSQPGQGESPDTQYF. CDR3 nucleotides: TGCGCCAGCAGCCAACCCGGACAGGGGGAGAGTCCAGATACGCAGTATTTT.

With respect to this clonotype: This may be a read error: a much more frequent sequence differs by one nucleotide. This CDR3 reads CSAQPSSYEQYF. DNA for the CDR3: TGCAGCGCCCAGCCGAGCTCCTACGAGCAGTACTTC. V gene TRBV29-1 combines with J gene TRBJ2-7; D remains unclear. Germline V gene sequence: CDR1 SQVTM, CDR2 ANQGSEA. With 7 bases removed from V and 0 bases from J, the gap between germline ends came to 10 bases. CDR3 size: 12 residues.

V is TRBV3-1 and J is TRBJ1-2; TRBD1 is a possible D gene (5 bases). Trimming removed 3 bases at V and 3 bases at J, with 11 bases between. The CDR3 length is 14 residues. Germline V gene sequence: CDR1 LGHDT, CDR2 YNNKEL (reference sequence). The CDR3 bases are TGTGCCAGCAGCCAGGGGCCGGTGGACTATGGCTACACCTTC. It specifies CASSQGPVDYGYTF.

The chain recombines TRBV5-5 with TRBJ1-1; D possibly corresponds to TRBD1 (6 bases). Germline lookup yields CDR1 SGHKS and CDR2 YYEKEE (reference sequence). The CDR3 contains 15 residues. Trimming shortened V by 4 bases and J by 1 base, and 14 bases separated the two germline ends. The DNA for the CDR3 is TGTGCCAGCAGCGAAGGAGGGGGAGCGAACACTGAAGCTTTCTTT. Encoded protein: CASSEGGGANTEAFF.